The 2 T cell receptor beta chains listed next were all sequenced from one sample in a study of Ad26.COV2.S vaccination and SARS-CoV-2 variants. TCRdb keeps only in-frame clones here, not all; method: immunoSEQ multiplex PCR. The repertoire holds hundreds of thousands of clones, with 92% as singletons. The treatment denotes: roughly 18 received Ad26.COV2.S at low or high dose, single or two shots; several received placebo; per-sample allocation not given. Samples came from day 63 after the first vaccine or placebo injection. Sequenced material: peripheral blood, taken in a trial of Ad26.COV2.S vaccine versus placebo. The receptors shown here come from a person between 18 and 65 years old who received the Ad26.COV2.S COVID-19 vaccine or a placebo.

This clone has a single count. V gene TRBV4-3 combines with J gene TRBJ1-1; unclear D gene. V lost 3 bases and J 4 bases, leaving 15 bases between the germline ends. The CDR3 consists of 15 residues. CDR1 LGHNA and CDR2 YSLEER come from the germline V gene. CDR3 nucleotides: TGCGCCAGCAGCCACATCAGAGGGCCAATCACTGAAGCTTTCTTT. Translating gives CASSHIRGPITEAFF.

The CDR3 reads CASSWVAGADEQFF. In DNA form, the CDR3 reads TGTGCCAGCAGCTGGGTAGCGGGGGCGGATGAGCAGTTCTTC. J is TRBJ2-1 and V is TRBV7-2; 9 bases match TRBD2. CDR1 SGHTA and CDR2 FQGNSA come from the germline V gene. This CDR3 comprises 14 residues. The V segment lost 4 bases and the J segment 8 bases; nucleotides outside the gene matches: 6.